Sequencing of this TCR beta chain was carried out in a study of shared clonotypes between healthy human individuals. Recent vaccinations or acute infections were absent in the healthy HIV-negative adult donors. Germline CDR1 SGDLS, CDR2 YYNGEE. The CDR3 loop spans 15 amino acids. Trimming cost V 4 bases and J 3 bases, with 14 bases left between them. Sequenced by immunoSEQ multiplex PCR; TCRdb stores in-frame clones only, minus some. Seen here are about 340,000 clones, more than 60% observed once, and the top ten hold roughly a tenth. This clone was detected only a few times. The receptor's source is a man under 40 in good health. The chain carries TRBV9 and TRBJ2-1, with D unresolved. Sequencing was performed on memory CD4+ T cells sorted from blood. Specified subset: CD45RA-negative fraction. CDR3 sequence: CASSPRASLYNEQFF. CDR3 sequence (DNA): TGTGCCAGCAGCCCTAGGGCTTCTCTCTACAATGAGCAGTTCTTC.